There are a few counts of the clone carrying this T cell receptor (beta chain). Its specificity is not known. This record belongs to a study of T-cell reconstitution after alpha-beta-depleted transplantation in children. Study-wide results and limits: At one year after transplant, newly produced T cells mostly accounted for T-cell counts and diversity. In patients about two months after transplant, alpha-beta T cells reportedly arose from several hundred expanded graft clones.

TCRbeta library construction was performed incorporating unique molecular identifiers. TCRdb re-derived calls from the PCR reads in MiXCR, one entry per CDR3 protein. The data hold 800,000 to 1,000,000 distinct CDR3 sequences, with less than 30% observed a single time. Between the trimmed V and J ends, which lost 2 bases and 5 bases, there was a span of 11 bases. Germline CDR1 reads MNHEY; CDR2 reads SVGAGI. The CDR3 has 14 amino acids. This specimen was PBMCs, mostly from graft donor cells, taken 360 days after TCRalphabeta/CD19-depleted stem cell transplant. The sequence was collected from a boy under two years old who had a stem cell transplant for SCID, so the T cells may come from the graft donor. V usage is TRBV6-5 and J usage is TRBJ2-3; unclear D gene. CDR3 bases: TGTGCCAGCAGTTACGGGTTAGAAAAAGATACGCAGTATTTT. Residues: CASSYGLEKDTQYF.